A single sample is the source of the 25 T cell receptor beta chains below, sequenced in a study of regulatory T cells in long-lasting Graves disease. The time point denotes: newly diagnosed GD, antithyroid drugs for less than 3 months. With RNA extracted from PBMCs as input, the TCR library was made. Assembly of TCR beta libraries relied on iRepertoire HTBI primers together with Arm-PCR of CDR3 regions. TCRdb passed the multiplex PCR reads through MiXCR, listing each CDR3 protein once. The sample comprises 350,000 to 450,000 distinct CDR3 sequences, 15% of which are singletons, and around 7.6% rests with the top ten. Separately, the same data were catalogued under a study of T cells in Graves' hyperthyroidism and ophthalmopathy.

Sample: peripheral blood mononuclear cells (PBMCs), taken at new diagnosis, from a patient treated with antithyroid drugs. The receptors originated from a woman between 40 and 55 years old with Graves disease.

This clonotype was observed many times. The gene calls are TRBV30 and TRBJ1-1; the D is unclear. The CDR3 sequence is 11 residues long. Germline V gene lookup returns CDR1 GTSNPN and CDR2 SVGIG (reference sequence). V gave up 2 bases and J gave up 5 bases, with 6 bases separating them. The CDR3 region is CAWSMETEAFF. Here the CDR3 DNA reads TGTGCCTGGAGTATGGAAACTGAAGCTTTCTTT.

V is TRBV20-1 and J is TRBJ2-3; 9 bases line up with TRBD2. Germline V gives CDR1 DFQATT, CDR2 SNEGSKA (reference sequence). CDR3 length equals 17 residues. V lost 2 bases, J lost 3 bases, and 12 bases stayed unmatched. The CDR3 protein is CSARPSGTVLGTDTQYF. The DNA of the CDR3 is TGCAGTGCTAGACCTAGCGGGACTGTATTAGGGACAGATACGCAGTATTTT.

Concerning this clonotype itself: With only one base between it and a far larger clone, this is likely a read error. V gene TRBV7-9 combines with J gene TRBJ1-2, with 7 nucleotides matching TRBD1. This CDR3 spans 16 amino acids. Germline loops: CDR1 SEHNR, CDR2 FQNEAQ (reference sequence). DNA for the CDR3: TGTGCCAGCAGCCCCGGTGGCTCGGGACAGCCCTATGGCTTCACCTTC. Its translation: CASSPGGSGQPYGFTF.

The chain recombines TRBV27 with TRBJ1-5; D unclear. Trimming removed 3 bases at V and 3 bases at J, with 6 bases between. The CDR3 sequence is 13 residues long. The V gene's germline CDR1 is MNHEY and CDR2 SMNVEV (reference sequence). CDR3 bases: TGTGCCAGCAGTTTGTCACCCAATCAGCCCCAGCATTTT. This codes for CASSLSPNQPQHF.

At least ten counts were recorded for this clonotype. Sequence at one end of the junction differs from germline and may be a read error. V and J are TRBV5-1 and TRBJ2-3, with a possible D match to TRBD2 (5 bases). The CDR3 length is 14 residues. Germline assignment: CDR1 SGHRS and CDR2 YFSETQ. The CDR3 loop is CASSSGLSTDTQYF. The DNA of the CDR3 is TGTGCCAGCAGCTCAGGACTGAGCACAGATACGCAGTATTTT.

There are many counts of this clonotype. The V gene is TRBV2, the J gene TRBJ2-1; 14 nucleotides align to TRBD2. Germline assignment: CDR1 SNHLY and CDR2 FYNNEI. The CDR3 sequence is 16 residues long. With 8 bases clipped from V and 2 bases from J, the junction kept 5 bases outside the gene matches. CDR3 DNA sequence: TGTGCCAGCCTGGGACTAGCGGGAGAGGCCTACAATGAGCAGTTCTTC. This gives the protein CASLGLAGEAYNEQFF.

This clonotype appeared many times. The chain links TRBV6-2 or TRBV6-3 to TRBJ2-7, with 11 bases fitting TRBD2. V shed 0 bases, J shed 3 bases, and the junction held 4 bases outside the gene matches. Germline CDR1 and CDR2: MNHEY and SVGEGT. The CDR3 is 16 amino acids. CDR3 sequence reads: CASSYSTSGSGYEQYF. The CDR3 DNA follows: TGTGCCAGCAGTTACTCAACTAGCGGGAGTGGCTACGAGCAGTACTTC.

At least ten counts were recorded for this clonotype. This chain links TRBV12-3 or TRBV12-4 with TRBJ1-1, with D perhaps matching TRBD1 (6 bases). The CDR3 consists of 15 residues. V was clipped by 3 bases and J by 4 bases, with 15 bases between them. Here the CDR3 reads CASSFVSQGSTEAFF. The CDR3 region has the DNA TGTGCCAGCAGTTTTGTAAGTCAGGGGAGCACTGAAGCTTTCTTT.

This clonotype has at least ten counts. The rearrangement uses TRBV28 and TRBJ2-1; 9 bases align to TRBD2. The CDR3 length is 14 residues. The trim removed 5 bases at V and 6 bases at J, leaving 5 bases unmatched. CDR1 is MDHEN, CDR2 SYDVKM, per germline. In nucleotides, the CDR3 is TGTGCCAGCAGTCCCTGGACTAGCGTCAATGAGCAGTTCTTC. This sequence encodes CASSPWTSVNEQFF.

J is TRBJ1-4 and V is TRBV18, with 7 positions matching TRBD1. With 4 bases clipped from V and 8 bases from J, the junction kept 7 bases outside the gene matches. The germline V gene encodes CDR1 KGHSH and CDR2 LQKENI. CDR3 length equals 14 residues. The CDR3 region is CASSQGQVYEKLFF. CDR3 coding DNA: TGTGCCAGCTCACAAGGACAGGTCTACGAAAAACTGTTTTTT.

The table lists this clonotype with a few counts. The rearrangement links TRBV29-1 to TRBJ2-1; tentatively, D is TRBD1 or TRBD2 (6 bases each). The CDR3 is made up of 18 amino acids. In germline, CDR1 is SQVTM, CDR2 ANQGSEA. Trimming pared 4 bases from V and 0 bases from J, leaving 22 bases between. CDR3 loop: CSVVGGLRVPSSYNEQFF. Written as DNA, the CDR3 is TGCAGCGTTGTTGGGGGGCTGAGGGTCCCAAGCTCCTACAATGAGCAGTTCTTC.

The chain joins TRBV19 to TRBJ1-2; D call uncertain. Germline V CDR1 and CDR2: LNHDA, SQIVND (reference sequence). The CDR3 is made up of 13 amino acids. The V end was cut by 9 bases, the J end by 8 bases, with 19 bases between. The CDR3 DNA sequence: TGTGCCAGCGCGGACGAGCCATTTGGGGGCTACACCTTC. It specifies CASADEPFGGYTF.

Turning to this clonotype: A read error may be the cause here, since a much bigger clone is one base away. The DNA for the CDR3 is TGCAGTGCTAGCTTAGGGACCAAAAACATTCAGTACTTC. Amino acid sequence: CSASLGTKNIQYF. V gene TRBV20-1 combines with J gene TRBJ2-4; D remains unclear. Germline V CDR1 and CDR2: DFQATT, SNEGSKA (reference sequence). The CDR3 spans 13 residues. Trimming shortened V by 3 bases and J by 2 bases, and 8 bases separated the two germline ends.

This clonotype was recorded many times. CDR3 amino acids: CASSPTGAPSEQYF. Written as DNA, the CDR3 is TGTGCCAGCAGTCCCACAGGGGCGCCTAGCGAGCAGTACTTC. The chain recombines TRBV27 with TRBJ2-7, with 7 bases lining up with TRBD1. In germline, CDR1 is MNHEY, CDR2 SMNVEV (reference sequence). Germline trimming cut 5 bases from V and 6 bases from J; bases unmatched to any gene: 10. The CDR3 extends over 14 amino acids.

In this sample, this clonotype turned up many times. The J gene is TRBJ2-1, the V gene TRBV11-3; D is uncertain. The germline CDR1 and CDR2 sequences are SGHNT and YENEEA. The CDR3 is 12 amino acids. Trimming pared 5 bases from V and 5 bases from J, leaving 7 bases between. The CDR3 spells CASSPRDNEQFF. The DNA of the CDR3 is TGTGCCAGCAGCCCGAGAGACAATGAGCAGTTCTTC.

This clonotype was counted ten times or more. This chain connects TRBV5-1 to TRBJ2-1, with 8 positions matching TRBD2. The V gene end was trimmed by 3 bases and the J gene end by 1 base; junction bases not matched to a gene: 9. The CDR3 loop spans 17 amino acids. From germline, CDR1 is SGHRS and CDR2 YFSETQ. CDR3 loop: CASSSLMSGSSYNEQFF. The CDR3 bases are TGCGCCAGCAGCTCATTAATGAGCGGGAGTTCCTACAATGAGCAGTTCTTC.

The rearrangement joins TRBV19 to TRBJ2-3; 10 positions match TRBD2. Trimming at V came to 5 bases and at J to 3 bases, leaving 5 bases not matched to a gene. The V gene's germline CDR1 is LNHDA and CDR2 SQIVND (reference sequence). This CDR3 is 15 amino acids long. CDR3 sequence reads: CASSLIAGGTDTQYF. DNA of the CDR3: TGTGCCAGTAGTCTAATAGCGGGGGGAACAGATACGCAGTATTTT.

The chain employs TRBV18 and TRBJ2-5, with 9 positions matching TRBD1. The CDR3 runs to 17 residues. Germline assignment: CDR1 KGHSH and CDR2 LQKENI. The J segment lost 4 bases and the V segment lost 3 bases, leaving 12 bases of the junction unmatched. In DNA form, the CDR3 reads TGTGCCAGCTCACCCCCTAGTTGGACAGGGGTCACAGAGACCCAGTACTTC. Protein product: CASSPPSWTGVTETQYF.

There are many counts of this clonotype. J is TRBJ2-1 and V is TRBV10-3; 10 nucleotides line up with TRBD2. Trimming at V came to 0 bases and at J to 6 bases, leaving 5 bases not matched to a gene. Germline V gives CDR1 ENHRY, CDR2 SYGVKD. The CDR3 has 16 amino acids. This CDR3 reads CAISESRLAGVNEQFF. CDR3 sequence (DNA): TGTGCCATCAGTGAGTCCCGCCTAGCGGGAGTCAATGAGCAGTTCTTC.

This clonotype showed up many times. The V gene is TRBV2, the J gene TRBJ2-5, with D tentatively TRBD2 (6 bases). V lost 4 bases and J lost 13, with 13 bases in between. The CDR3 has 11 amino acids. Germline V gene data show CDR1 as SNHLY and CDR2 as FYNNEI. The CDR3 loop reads CASSAKGLPYF. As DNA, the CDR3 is TGTGCCAGCAGTGCGAAGGGACTCCCGTACTTC.

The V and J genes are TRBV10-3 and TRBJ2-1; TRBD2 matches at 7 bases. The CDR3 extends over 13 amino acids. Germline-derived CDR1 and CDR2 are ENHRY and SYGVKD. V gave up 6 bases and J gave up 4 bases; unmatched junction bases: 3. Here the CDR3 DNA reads TGTGCCATCAGCGGGGACTATTACAATGAGCAGTTCTTC. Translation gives CAISGDYYNEQFF.

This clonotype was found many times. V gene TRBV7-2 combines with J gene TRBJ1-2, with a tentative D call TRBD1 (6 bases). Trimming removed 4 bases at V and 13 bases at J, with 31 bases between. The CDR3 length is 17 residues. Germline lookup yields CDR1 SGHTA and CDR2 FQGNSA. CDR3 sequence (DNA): TGTGCCAGCAGCTCTGGACCTCCGACAGGCCGACCTATGGAGGTCACCTTC. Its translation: CASSSGPPTGRPMEVTF.

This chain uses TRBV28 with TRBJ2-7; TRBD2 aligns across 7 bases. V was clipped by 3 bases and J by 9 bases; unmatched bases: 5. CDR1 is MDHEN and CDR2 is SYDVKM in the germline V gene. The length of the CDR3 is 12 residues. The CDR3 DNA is TGTGCCAGCAGTTTCGTGTCGGGGGGGCAGTACTTC. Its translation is CASSFVSGGQYF.

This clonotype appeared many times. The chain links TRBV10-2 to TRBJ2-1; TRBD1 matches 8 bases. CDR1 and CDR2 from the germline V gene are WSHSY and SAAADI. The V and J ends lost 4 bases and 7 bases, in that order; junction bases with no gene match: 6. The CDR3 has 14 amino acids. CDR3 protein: CASSGQGAGNEQFF. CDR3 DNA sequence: TGCGCCAGCAGTGGCCAGGGGGCAGGAAATGAGCAGTTCTTC.

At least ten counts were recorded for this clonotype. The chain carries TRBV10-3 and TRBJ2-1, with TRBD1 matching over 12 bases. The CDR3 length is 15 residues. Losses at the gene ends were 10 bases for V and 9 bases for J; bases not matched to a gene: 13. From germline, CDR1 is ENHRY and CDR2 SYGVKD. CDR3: CATLSRDRGQGEQFF. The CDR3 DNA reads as TGTGCCACCCTTTCGCGGGACAGGGGGCAAGGTGAGCAGTTCTTC.